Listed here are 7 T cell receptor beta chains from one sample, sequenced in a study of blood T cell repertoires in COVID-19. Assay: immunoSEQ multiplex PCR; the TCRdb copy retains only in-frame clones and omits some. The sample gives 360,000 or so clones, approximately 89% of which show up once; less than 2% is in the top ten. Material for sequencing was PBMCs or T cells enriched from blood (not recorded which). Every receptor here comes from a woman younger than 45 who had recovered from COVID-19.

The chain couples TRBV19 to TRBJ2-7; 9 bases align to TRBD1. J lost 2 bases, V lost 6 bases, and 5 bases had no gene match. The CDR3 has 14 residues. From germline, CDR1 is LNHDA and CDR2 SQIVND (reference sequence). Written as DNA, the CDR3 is TGTGCCAGTAGGACCGGGACAGGGACCTACGAGCAGTACTTC. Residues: CASRTGTGTYEQYF.

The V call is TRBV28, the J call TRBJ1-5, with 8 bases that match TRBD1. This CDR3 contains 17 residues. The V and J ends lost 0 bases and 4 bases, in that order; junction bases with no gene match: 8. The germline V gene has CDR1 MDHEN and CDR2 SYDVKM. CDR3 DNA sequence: TGTGCCAGCAGTTTATGGTCTGGGACAGGATTTAATCAGCCCCAGCATTTT. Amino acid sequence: CASSLWSGTGFNQPQHF.

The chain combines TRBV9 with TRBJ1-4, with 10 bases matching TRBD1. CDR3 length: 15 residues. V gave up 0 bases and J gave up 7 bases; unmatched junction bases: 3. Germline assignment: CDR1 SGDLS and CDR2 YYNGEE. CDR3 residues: CASSVGDRGREKLFF. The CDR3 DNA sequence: TGTGCCAGCAGCGTAGGGGACAGGGGACGTGAAAAACTGTTTTTT.

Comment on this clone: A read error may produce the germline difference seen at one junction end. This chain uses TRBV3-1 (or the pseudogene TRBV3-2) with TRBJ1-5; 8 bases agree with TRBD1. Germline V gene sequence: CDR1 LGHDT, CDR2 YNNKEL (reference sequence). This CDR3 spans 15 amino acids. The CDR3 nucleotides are TGTGTCAGCAGCCTTTCGACAGGGGGCAATCAGCCCCAGCATTTT. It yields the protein CVSSLSTGGNQPQHF.

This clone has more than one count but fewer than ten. The CDR3 loop reads CASSFFQGLDTQYF. CDR3 bases: TGTGCCAGCAGTTTTTTCCAGGGACTAGATACGCAGTATTTT. The chain recombines TRBV27 with TRBJ2-3; a possible D gene is TRBD2 (6 bases). Per the germline V gene, CDR1 is MNHEY and CDR2 is SMNVEV (reference sequence). Trimming pared 3 bases from V and 5 bases from J, leaving 12 bases between. There are 14 residues in the CDR3.

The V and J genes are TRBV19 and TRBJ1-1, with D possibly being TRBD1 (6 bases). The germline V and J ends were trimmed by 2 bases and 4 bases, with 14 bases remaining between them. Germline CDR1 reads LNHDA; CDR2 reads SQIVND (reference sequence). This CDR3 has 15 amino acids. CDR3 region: CASSIPSRGGTEAFF. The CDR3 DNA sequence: TGTGCCAGTAGTATACCCTCCAGGGGCGGCACTGAAGCTTTCTTT.

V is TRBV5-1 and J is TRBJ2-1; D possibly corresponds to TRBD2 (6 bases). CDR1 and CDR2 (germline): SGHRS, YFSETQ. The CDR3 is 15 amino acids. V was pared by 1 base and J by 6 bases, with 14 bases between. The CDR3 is CASSLRAGWANEQFF. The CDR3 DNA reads TGCGCCAGCAGCTTGAGGGCGGGATGGGCCAATGAGCAGTTCTTC.